The TCR beta chain described here comes from a study of T cell clones after liver transplantation. Study summary: Post-transplant blood was tracked for graft-donor-reactive T cell clones identified in a pre-transplant mixed lymphocyte reaction.

CDR1 is SGHVS and CDR2 is FNYEAQ in the germline V gene. Between the trimmed V and J ends, which lost 7 bases and 0 bases, there was a span of 15 bases. The CDR3 covers 15 residues. Measured with immunoSEQ multiplex PCR; TCRdb has only the in-frame clones, and not every one. The sample has around 120,000 clones, about nine tenths seen once. This chain joins TRBV7-6 and TRBJ2-5, with unresolved D. This specimen was CD4+ T cells from blood, taken 12 months after liver transplant. The receptor's source is a human patient who received a liver transplant. Some T cells may have originated in the graft donor. Written as DNA, the CDR3 is TGTGCCAGCAATCCCATCTCTGGGTACCAAGAGACCCAGTACTTC. It yields the protein CASNPISGYQETQYF.